This TCR beta chain was sequenced during a study of cytomegalovirus exposure and HLA in healthy donors. Study overall: Most genotyped donors, over 70% of around 370, had Caucasian-associated genetic ancestry. Study-wide results and limits: Across donors, most TCRs were seen rarely, yet some public ones were widespread.

On this clone: Antigen: not known.

Trimming removed 2 bases at V and 5 bases at J, with 17 bases between. CDR1 is MNHNY and CDR2 is SVGAGI in the germline V gene (reference sequence). The CDR3 is 16 amino acids. PCR employed 60 Vbeta and 13 Jbeta primers. Assay: immunoSEQ multiplex PCR; the TCRdb copy retains only in-frame clones and omits some. The top ten clones hold approximately 2.3% of a sample with more than 130,000 clones, roughly 77% of them seen once. This receptor was obtained from a young man in good health and CMV-seronegative. The V gene is TRBV6-6, the J gene TRBJ2-3, with D possibly being TRBD1 (6 bases). Sequenced sample: PBMCs. CDR3: CASSYTGSVSIDTQYF. CDR3 nucleotides: TGTGCCAGCAGTTACACAGGGTCAGTTTCAATAGATACGCAGTATTTT.